These 8 T cell receptor beta chains share one sample of origin, sequenced in a study of regulatory T cells in long-lasting Graves disease. As for time point: persistent/refractory GD, antithyroid drugs over 5 years with positive TRAb. Extracted PBMC RNA gave rise to the TCR library. Arm-PCR of CDR3 regions and iRepertoire HTBI primers were used to build TCR beta libraries. TCRdb processed the multiplex PCR reads anew with MiXCR; each CDR3 protein has one entry. Found here are around 460,000 distinct CDR3 sequences, about 20% of them singletons; the top ten hold 10% to 15%. This specimen was peripheral blood mononuclear cells (PBMCs), taken when the disease was refractory, from a patient treated with antithyroid drugs. These receptors all come from a female donor with Graves disease.

This clonotype occurred many times. The chain has TRBV28 and TRBJ1-2, with D maybe TRBD1 (5 bases). Trimming stripped 5 bases from V and 4 bases from J, with 8 bases between. The CDR3 runs 12 residues. Germline CDR1 and CDR2: MDHEN and SYDVKM. This chain's CDR3 is CASSATGYGYTF. In nucleotides, the CDR3 is TGTGCCAGCAGTGCCACAGGCTATGGCTACACCTTC.

This clonotype was detected many times. The rearrangement joins TRBV29-1 to TRBJ2-7; D gene uncertain. V was trimmed by 4 bases and J by 4 bases, leaving 8 bases between them. This CDR3 region has 11 residues. Germline V gene sequence: CDR1 SQVTM, CDR2 ANQGSEA. The CDR3 loop is CSVGKGYEQYF. CDR3 bases: TGCAGCGTTGGAAAGGGATACGAGCAGTACTTC.

This clonotype appeared many times. The chain couples TRBV28 to TRBJ2-7; TRBD2 aligns across 7 bases. Germline CDR1 is MDHEN and CDR2 is SYDVKM. There are 15 residues in the CDR3. The J segment lost 3 bases and the V segment lost 1 base, leaving 6 bases of the junction unmatched. The CDR3: CASSLYAGAIYEQYF. In DNA form, the CDR3 reads TGTGCCAGCAGTTTATACGCGGGAGCGATCTACGAGCAGTACTTC.

On this clonotype itself: One junction end does not reproduce the germline sequence, and a read error may be involved. The V gene is TRBV7-2, the J gene TRBJ2-7; D is unresolved. Germline assignment: CDR1 SGHTA and CDR2 FQGNSA. This CDR3 contains 13 residues. This CDR3 reads CASSSPGSYEQHF. CDR3 bases: TGTGCCAGCAGCTCCCCCGGCTCCTACGAGCAGCACTTC. The variable domain in full, completed from reference TRBV7-2 and TRBJ2-7, reads GAGVSQSPSNKVTEKGKDVELRCDPISGHTALYWYRQSLGQGLEFLIYFQGNSAPDKSGLPSDRFSAERTGGSVSTLTIQRTQQEDSAVYLCASSSPGSYEQHFGPGTRLTVT.

In this sample, this clonotype turned up a few times. The CDR3 sequence is CASSRGQGEAKNIQYF. CDR3 in DNA: TGTGCCAGCAGCAGAGGACAGGGGGAAGCCAAAAACATTCAGTACTTC. V and J are TRBV12-3 or TRBV12-4 and TRBJ2-4, with 10 bases fitting TRBD1. The CDR3 is 16 amino acids. V was pared by 6 bases and J by 0 bases, with 5 bases of the junction left unmatched.

In this sample, this clonotype turned up many times. The V and J genes are TRBV19 and TRBJ1-4, with a possible D match to TRBD1 (5 bases). Trimming pared 4 bases from V and 6 bases from J, leaving 18 bases between. The CDR3 length is 16 residues. Germline CDR1 is LNHDA and CDR2 is SQIVND (reference sequence). As DNA, the CDR3 is TGTGCCAGTAGTACTTACTCCGGGACCGCCGATGAAAAACTGTTTTTT. It translates to CASSTYSGTADEKLFF.

The chain carries TRBV11-3 and TRBJ1-1, with TRBD1 matching 10 bases. V trimming: 5 bases; J trimming: 7 bases; junction bases outside the gene matches: 7. The CDR3 loop spans 14 amino acids. Germline CDR1 and CDR2: SGHNT and YENEEA. This chain's CDR3 is CASSPWDRGDEAFF. The CDR3 DNA reads TGTGCCAGCAGCCCATGGGACAGGGGTGATGAAGCTTTCTTT.

This clonotype was seen repeatedly, ten times or more. V and J are TRBV11-2 and TRBJ2-7; 8 bases are shared with TRBD1. CDR1 is SGHAT, CDR2 FQNNGV, per germline. This CDR3 has 14 amino acids. J lost 2 bases, V lost 5 bases, and 5 bases had no gene match. CDR3: CASSRGQEPYEQYF. The CDR3 DNA reads as TGTGCCAGCAGCAGGGGACAGGAGCCCTACGAGCAGTACTTC.